This T cell receptor beta chain was profiled in a study of shared clonotypes between healthy human individuals. Naive CD8 isolation took CD45RO-negative cells positively selected for CCR7 and excluded terminally differentiated effector memory CD45RA+ cells. Study-level results: The study drew on few donors, limiting represented genetic and exposure-history diversity.

The assay used deep level. Assay used: immunoSEQ multiplex PCR; TCRdb lists only in-frame clones, some missing. The sample holds some 2 million clones, roughly 95% seen once. CDR3 length: 15 amino acids. CDR1 and CDR2 from the germline V gene are MGHRA and YSYEKL. V was clipped by 1 base and J by 3 bases; unmatched bases: 5. As for this clone: Its antigen is as yet unknown.

The chain recombines TRBV4-1 with TRBJ2-7; TRBD2 agrees at 8 bases. Source material: naive CD8+ T cells sorted from blood. This clonotype was obtained from a man in his late teens or twenties in good health. CDR3 nucleotides: TGCGCCAGCAGCCAAGGTCCGGGACTAGTCTACGAGCAGTACTTC. Protein: CASSQGPGLVYEQYF.